This is a list of T cell receptor beta chains from one sample in a study of blood T cell repertoires in COVID-19. Data came from immunoSEQ multiplex PCR; TCRdb stores just in-frame clones and leaves some out. There are 130,000 to 150,000 clones in the sample; approximately 85% occur only once, and roughly 8% lies in the top ten. Sequences were obtained from peripheral blood. These receptors were collected from a woman between 55 and 75 years old with COVID-19, enrolled during active disease. CDR3s leave out the opening cysteine and the closing phenylalanine or tryptophan.

cdr3_aa: ASSSPDTTGELF
v_call: TRBV5-1
j_call: TRBJ2-2
cdr3_length: 12

cdr3_aa: ASSFPDSGGYPDTQY
v_call: TRBV7-8
j_call: TRBJ2-3
cdr3_length: 15

cdr3_aa: ASSSYVGGFTEAF
v_call: TRBV7-9
j_call: TRBJ1-1
cdr3_length: 13

cdr3_aa: ASSVAGGLNYGYT
v_call: TRBV9
j_call: TRBJ1-2
cdr3_length: 13

cdr3_aa: ASSEERGGFEGTGELF
v_call: TRBV4-1
j_call: TRBJ2-2
cdr3_length: 16

cdr3_aa: ATSGQGAGELF
v_call: TRBV24-1
j_call: TRBJ2-2
cdr3_length: 11

cdr3_aa: ASSQGRGSGNTIY
v_call: TRBV4-1
j_call: TRBJ1-3
cdr3_length: 13

cdr3_aa: ASSLWTGSSNQPQH
v_call: TRBV3-1/TRBV3-2
j_call: TRBJ1-5
cdr3_length: 14

cdr3_aa: ASSLASGGAYNEQF
v_call: TRBV7-8
j_call: TRBJ2-1
cdr3_length: 14

cdr3_aa: ASNTPGRGQTNEKLF
v_call: TRBV3-1/TRBV3-2
j_call: TRBJ1-4
cdr3_length: 15

cdr3_aa: ASSRQDGTGDGYT
v_call: TRBV11-1
j_call: TRBJ1-2
cdr3_length: 13

cdr3_aa: ASSWGAGGTEAF
v_call: TRBV10-2
j_call: TRBJ1-1
cdr3_length: 12

cdr3_aa: ASSYYSGGYGYT
v_call: TRBV6-5
j_call: TRBJ1-2
cdr3_length: 12